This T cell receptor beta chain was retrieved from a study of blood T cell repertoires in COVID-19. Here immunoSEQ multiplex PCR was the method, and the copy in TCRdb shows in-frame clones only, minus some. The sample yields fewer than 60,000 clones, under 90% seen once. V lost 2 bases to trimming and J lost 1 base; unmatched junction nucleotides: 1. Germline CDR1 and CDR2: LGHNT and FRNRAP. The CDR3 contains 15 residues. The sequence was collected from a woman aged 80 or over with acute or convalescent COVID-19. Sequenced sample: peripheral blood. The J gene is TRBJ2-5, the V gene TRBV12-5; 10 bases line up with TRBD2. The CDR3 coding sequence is TGTGCTAGTGGTTTGAGACTAGCGGGCCAAGAGACCCAGTACTTC. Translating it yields CASGLRLAGQETQYF.